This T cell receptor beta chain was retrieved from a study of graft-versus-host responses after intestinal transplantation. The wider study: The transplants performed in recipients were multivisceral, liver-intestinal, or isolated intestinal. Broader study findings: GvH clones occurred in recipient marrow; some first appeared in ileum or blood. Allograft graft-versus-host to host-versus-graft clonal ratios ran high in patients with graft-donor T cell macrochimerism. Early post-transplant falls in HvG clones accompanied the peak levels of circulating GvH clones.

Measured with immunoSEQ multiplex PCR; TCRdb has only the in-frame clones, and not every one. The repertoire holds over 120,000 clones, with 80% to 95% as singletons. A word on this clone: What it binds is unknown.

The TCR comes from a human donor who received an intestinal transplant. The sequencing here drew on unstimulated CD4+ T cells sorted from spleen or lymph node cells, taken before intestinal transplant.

The CDR3 sequence is CASSLAPGTPQDEQYF. CDR3 sequence (DNA): TGTGCCAGCAGCTTGGCCCCCGGGACACCCCAGGACGAGCAGTACTTC. The J gene is TRBJ2-7, the V gene TRBV5-6; TRBD1 might be the D (6 bases). The CDR3 spans 16 residues. The V end was cut by 0 bases, the J end by 5 bases, with 18 bases between. Per the germline V gene, CDR1 is SGHDT and CDR2 is YYEEEE.